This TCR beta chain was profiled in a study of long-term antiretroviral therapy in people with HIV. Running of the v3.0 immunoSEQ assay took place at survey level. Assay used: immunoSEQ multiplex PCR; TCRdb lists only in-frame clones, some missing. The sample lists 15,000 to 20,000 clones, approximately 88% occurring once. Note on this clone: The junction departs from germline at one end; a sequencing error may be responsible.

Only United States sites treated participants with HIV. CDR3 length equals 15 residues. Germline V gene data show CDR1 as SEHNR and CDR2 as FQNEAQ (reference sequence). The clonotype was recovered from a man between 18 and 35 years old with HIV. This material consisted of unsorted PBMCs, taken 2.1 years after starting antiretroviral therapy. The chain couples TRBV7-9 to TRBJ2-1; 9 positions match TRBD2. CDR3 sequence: CASSLASGEGNEQFF. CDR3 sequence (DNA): TGTGCCAGCAGCCTAGCTAGCGGGGAGGGAAATGAGCAGTTCTTC.